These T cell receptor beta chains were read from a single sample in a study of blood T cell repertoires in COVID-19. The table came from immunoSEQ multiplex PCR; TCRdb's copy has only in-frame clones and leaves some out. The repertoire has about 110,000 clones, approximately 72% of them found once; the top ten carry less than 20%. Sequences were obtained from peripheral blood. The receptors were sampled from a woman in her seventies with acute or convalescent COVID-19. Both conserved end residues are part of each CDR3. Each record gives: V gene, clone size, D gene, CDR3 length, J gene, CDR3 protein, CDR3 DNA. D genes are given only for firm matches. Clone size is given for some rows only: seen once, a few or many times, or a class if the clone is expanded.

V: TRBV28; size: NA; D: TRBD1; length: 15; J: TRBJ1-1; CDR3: CASSLYPPGQGRAFF; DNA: TGTGCCAGCAGTTTATACCCCCCGGGACAGGGGAGGGCTTTCTTT
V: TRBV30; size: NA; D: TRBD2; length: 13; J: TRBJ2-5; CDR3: CAWSGGLSETQYF; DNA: TGTGCCTGGAGTGGGGGACTATCAGAGACCCAGTACTTC
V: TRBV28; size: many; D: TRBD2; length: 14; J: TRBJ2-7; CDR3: CASSFLGDYYEQYF; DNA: TGTGCCAGCAGTTTTTTGGGGGACTATTACGAGCAGTACTTC
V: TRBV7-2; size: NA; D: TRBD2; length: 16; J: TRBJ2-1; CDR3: CASSLASSGGANEQFF; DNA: TGTGCCAGCAGCTTAGCCTCTAGCGGGGGGGCAAATGAGCAGTTCTTC
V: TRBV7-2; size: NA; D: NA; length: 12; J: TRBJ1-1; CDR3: CASSFATGEAFF; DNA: TGTGCCAGCAGCTTTGCGACAGGTGAAGCTTTCTTT
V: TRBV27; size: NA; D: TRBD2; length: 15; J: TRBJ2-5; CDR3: CASSPLAGLAGAQYF; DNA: TGTGCCAGCAGCCCCCTTGCCGGACTAGCGGGGGCCCAGTACTTC
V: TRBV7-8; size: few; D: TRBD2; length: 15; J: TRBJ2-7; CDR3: CASSQRLAGGLEQYF; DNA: TGTGCCAGCAGCCAGAGACTAGCGGGGGGGCTCGAGCAGTACTTC
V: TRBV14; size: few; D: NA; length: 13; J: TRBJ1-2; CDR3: CASSQGPRYGYTF; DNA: TGTGCCAGCAGCCAAGGACCGAGGTATGGCTACACCTTC
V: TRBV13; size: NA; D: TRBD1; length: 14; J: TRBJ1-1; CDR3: CASSLDPRGAEAFF; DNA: TGTGCCAGCAGCTTAGACCCCAGGGGGGCTGAAGCTTTCTTT
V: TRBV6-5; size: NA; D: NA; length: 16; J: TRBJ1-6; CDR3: CASSLTGSSYNSPLHF; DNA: TGTGCCAGCAGTTTAACAGGGAGCTCCTATAATTCACCCCTCCACTTT
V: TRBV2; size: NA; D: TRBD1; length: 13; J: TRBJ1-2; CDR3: CASTTGVRYGYTF; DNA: TGTGCCAGCACGACAGGGGTTCGGTATGGCTACACCTTC
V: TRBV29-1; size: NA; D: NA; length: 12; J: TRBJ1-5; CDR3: CSVGWPGQPQHF; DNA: TGCAGCGTTGGGTGGCCGGGGCAGCCCCAGCATTTT
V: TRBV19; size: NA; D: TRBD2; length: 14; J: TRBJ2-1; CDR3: CASNEGLAGGEQFF; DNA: TGTGCCAGTAACGAAGGCCTAGCGGGCGGTGAGCAGTTCTTC
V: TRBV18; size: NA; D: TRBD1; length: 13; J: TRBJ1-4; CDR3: CASRTGAGEKLFF; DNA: TGTGCCAGCCGGACAGGGGCGGGTGAAAAACTGTTTTTT
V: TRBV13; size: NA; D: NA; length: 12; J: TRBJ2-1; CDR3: CASSGPGNEQFF; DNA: TGTGCCAGCAGCGGACCGGGAAATGAGCAGTTCTTC
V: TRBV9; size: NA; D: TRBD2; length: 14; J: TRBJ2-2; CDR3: CASSVGGGTGELFF; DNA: TGTGCCAGCAGCGTTGGCGGGGGGACCGGGGAGCTGTTTTTT
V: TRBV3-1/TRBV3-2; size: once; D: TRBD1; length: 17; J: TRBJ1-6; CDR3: CASSQGGGGPDNSPLHF; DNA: TGTGCCAGCAGCCAAGGAGGGGGCGGACCCGATAATTCACCCCTCCACTTT
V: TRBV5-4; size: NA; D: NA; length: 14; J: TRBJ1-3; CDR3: CASSRERSGNTIYF; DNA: TGTGCCAGCAGTCGGGAGCGGTCTGGAAACACCATATATTTT
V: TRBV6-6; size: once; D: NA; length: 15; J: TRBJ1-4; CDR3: CASREPTGTNEKLFF; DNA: TGTGCCAGCAGGGAACCGACGGGGACTAATGAAAAACTGTTTTTT
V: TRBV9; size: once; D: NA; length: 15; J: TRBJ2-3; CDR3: CASSVDRAPTDTQYF; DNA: TGTGCCAGCAGCGTAGACAGGGCCCCCACAGATACGCAGTATTTT
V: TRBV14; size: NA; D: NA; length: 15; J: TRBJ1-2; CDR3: CASSPQPSSSWGYTF; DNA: TGTGCCAGCAGCCCGCAACCGAGCTCCTCGTGGGGCTACACCTTC
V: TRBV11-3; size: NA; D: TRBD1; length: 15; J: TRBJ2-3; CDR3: CASSSGTDSTDTQYF; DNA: TGTGCCAGCAGCTCCGGGACAGATAGCACAGATACGCAGTATTTT
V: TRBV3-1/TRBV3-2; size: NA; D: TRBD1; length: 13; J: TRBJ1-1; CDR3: CASSHIQGAEAFF; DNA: TGTGCCAGCAGTCACATTCAGGGGGCGGAGGCTTTCTTT
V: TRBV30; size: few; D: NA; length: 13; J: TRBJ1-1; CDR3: CAWSFRLNTEAFF; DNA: TGTGCCTGGAGTTTCCGTCTTAACACTGAAGCTTTCTTT
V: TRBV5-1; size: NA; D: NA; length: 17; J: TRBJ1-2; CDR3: CASSLEAFRRLNYGYTF; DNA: TGCGCCAGCAGCTTAGAGGCGTTTCGGCGCTTGAACTATGGCTACACCTTC
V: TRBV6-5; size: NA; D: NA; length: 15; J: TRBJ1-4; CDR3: CASSRNRVWGEKLFF; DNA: TGTGCCAGCAGTCGAAACAGGGTCTGGGGTGAAAAACTGTTTTTT
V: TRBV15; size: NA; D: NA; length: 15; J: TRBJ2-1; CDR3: CATRPAVTPYNEQFF; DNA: TGTGCCACCAGGCCGGCTGTGACACCCTACAATGAGCAGTTCTTC
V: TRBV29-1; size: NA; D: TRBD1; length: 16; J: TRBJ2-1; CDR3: CSASPGQGKTYNEQFF; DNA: TGCAGCGCTTCGCCGGGACAGGGAAAGACCTACAATGAGCAGTTCTTC
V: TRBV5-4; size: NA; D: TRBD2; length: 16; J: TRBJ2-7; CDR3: CASSSMVGGGSYEQYF; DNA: TGTGCCAGCAGCTCCATGGTGGGCGGGGGGAGCTACGAGCAGTACTTC
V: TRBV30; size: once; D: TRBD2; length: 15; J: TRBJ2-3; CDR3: CAWNNPERGVYTQYF; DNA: TGTGCCTGGAATAACCCCGAGCGGGGGGTGTATACGCAGTATTTT
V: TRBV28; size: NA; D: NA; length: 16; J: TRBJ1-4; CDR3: CASSSPGESTGEKLFF; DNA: TGTGCCAGCAGTTCCCCCGGGGAGTCAACTGGTGAAAAACTGTTTTTT
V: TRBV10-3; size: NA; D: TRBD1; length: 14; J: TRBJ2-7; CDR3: CAIRRTGDTYEQYF; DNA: TGTGCCATCAGAAGGACAGGAGATACCTACGAGCAGTACTTC
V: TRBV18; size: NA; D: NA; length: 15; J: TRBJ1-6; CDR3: CASSPGEGLNSPLHF; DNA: TGTGCCAGCTCACCAGGAGAGGGACTAAATTCACCCCTCCACTTT
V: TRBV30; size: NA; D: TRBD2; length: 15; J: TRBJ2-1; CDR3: CAWSVGSGGVHEQFF; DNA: TGTGCCTGGAGTGTAGGTAGCGGGGGGGTACATGAGCAGTTCTTC
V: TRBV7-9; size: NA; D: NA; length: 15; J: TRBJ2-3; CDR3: CASSSTGTSTDTQYF; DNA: TGTGCCAGCAGCTCGACAGGGACTAGCACAGATACGCAGTATTTT
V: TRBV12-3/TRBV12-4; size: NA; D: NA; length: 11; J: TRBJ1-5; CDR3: CASGVNQPQHF; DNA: TGTGCCAGCGGAGTTAATCAGCCCCAGCATTTT
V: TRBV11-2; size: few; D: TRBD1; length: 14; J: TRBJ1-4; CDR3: CASRSNRGREKLFF; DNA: TGTGCCAGCAGGTCTAACAGGGGACGGGAAAAACTGTTTTTT
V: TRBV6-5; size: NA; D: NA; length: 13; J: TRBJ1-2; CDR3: CASSYGGGYGYTF; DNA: TGTGCCAGCAGTTACGGGGGCGGGTATGGCTACACCTTC
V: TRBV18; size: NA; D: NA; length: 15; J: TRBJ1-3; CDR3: CASSPSGLSGNTIYF; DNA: TGTGCCAGCTCACCGTCAGGTCTCTCTGGAAACACCATATATTTT
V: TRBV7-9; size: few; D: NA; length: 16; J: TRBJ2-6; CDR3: CASTPTPYSGANVLTF; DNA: TGTGCCAGCACCCCGACACCCTACTCTGGGGCCAACGTCCTGACTTTC
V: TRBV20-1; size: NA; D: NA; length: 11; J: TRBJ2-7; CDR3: CSARDLLEQYF; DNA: TGCAGTGCGAGGGATTTGCTCGAGCAGTACTTC
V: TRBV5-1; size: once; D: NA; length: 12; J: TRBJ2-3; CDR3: CASSVRADTQYF; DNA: TGCGCCAGCAGCGTCAGAGCGGATACGCAGTATTTT
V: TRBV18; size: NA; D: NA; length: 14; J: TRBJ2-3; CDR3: CASSPPYVSDTQYF; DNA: TGTGCCAGCTCACCACCTTATGTATCAGATACGCAGTATTTT
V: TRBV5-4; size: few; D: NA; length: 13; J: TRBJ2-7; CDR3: CASSPRSSYEQYF; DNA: TGTGCCAGCTCCCCCCGCAGCTCCTACGAGCAGTACTTC
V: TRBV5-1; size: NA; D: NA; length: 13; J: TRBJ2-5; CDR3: CASSLAGIETQYF; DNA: TGCGCCAGCAGCTTGGCGGGAATAGAGACCCAGTACTTC
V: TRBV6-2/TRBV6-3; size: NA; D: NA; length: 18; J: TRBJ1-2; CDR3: CASSYPLTGFYLKYGYTF; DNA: TGTGCCAGCAGTTACCCATTGACAGGCTTTTACCTGAAGTATGGCTACACCTTC